Below, 28 T cell receptor beta chains from the same sample are listed, as sequenced in a study of T cell clonality in common variable immunodeficiency (dated by TCRdb to between 2015 and 2017). Library preparation employed the immunoSEQ multiplex PCR assay. TCRdb mirrors the immuneACCESS table, restricted to in-frame sequences. Some clones are absent from its copies; in checked studies, under half trace to an unresolved V gene, and the reason for the others is unknown. The table puts fewer than 60,000 clones in this sample, none counted just once. Approximately 1.9% of the sample belongs to the ten largest clones. Material: peripheral blood mononuclear cells. The origin of the receptors is a person between 18 and 75 years old in good health.

This clone was recorded many times. The chain's CDR3 is CSARMGGADTQYF. The sequenced CDR3 bases are TGCAGTGCTAGAATGGGGGGTGCAGATACG. The chain combines TRBV20-1 with TRBJ2-3; D may be TRBD2 (6 bases). The missing CDR3 end, 3 residues past where the read stops, is filled in from the germline J gene. This CDR3 contains 13 residues. With 2 bases removed from V and 4 bases from J, the gap between germline ends came to 10 bases. From germline, CDR1 is DFQATT and CDR2 SNEGSKA (reference sequence).

This clone came up many times. The read is 3 residues too short to cover the CDR3 end, so that end is filled in from the germline J gene. The chain combines TRBV9 with TRBJ2-5; 8 bases are a match to TRBD2. The CDR3 is 15 residues long. Germline trimming cut 4 bases from V and 4 bases from J; bases unmatched to any gene: 9. Germline V gene lookup returns CDR1 SGDLS and CDR2 YYNGEE. The covered CDR3 bases are TGTGCCAGCAGCCCCATCCCGGGGGGGCTAGAGACC. It specifies CASSPIPGGLET. The complete CDR3 reads CASSPIPGGLETQYF.

There are many counts of this clone. The DNA ends 3 residues before the CDR3 does, and the rest of the CDR3 is filled in from the germline J gene. The V call is TRBV20-1, the J call TRBJ2-7; D not resolved. Trimming shortened V by 0 bases and J by 0 bases, and 18 bases separated the two germline ends. The CDR3 sequence is 17 residues long. Germline V gene lookup returns CDR1 DFQATT and CDR2 SNEGSKA (reference sequence). This CDR3 is CSARDFVQGGFSYEQYF. The DNA read from the CDR3 is TGCAGTGCTAGAGATTTCGTCCAAGGCGGCTTCTCCTACGAG.

Worth noting for this clone: The read finishes 3 residues shy of the CDR3 end, and the germline J gene is used to complete it. This chain links TRBV5-1 with TRBJ2-5, with 14 bases matching TRBD2. The CDR3 spans 16 residues. Germline values: CDR1 SGHRS, CDR2 YFSETQ. Trimming removed 4 bases from V and 7 bases from J; junction bases left unmatched: 9. Incomplete CDR3 DNA: TGCGCCAGCAGCCCAAGGACTAGCGGGGGGCCGCGGACC. This sequence encodes CASSPRTSGGPRT. The entire CDR3 sequence reads CASSPRTSGGPRTQYF.

The sample holds many counts of this clone. The CDR3 end lies 3 residues beyond the end of the read and is filled in from the germline J gene. The gene calls are TRBV5-6 and TRBJ2-7; 12 positions match TRBD2. This CDR3 has 15 residues. Trimming removed 1 base from V and 2 bases from J; junction bases left unmatched: 1. In germline, CDR1 is SGHDT, CDR2 YYEEEE. The CDR3 reads CASSLSSGGAYEQYF. CDR3 DNA (partial): TGTGCCAGCAGCTTGTCTAGCGGGGGGGCCTACGAG.

As for this clone: The read stops 3 residues short of the end of the CDR3; the missing end is completed from the germline J gene. J is TRBJ1-1 and V is TRBV6-1, with 8 bases that match TRBD1. Germline V gene data show CDR1 as MNHNS and CDR2 as SASEGT. CDR3 length: 15 amino acids. The CDR3 bases that were read are TGTGCCAGCAGTGAAGTGGGCAGGGGGCCCTCCGTA. It codes for CASSEVGRGPSV. The entire CDR3 is CASSEVGRGPSVAFF.

Ten or more counts support this clone. The read is 3 residues too short to cover the CDR3 end, so that end is filled in from the germline J gene. This sequence joins TRBV6-1 and TRBJ2-5; maybe TRBD1 (5 bases). CDR1 is MNHNS and CDR2 is SASEGT in the germline V gene. The V and J ends lost 4 bases and 1 base respectively, with 10 bases between them. The CDR3 is made up of 14 amino acids. The covered CDR3 bases are TGTGCCAGCAGTGGACAGAACCCCCAAGAGACC. Translated: CASSGQNPQET. The entire CDR3 protein reads CASSGQNPQETQYF.

Note on this clone: The read is 3 residues too short to cover the CDR3 end, so that end is filled in from the germline J gene. The V and J genes are TRBV10-2 and TRBJ1-2; no clear D gene. CDR1 is WSHSY, CDR2 SAAADI, per germline. This CDR3 contains 12 residues. Trimming shortened V by 3 bases and J by 6 bases, and 8 bases separated the two germline ends. CDR3 DNA (partial): TGCGCCAGCAGTGACGCAGGAAATGGC. Residues: CASSDAGNG. The entire CDR3 sequence reads CASSDAGNGYTF.

This clone was picked up a small number of times. Coverage ceases 3 residues before the CDR3 finishes, and the germline J gene fills in the end. The chain is built from TRBV19 and TRBJ1-1; no clear D. Germline V lookup: CDR1 LNHDA, CDR2 SQIVND (reference sequence). The CDR3 covers 14 residues. The V end was cut by 0 bases, the J end by 5 bases, with 10 bases between. This CDR3 is CASSIDRVGTEAFF. The part of the CDR3 DNA that was read is TGTGCCAGTAGTATAGATCGGGTCGGGACTGAA.

For this clone: Read coverage stops 3 residues before the CDR3 terminus; the germline J gene supplies the remainder. The gene calls are TRBV10-2 and TRBJ2-7, with 7 positions matching TRBD1. The trim removed 2 bases at V and 2 bases at J, leaving 6 bases unmatched. Germline values: CDR1 WSHSY, CDR2 SAAADI. This CDR3 comprises 15 residues. The CDR3 here is CASSEQRDSTYEQYF. The covered CDR3 bases are TGCGCCAGCAGTGAGCAAAGGGACAGCACCTACGAG.

This clone was seen at least ten times. The CDR3 extends 3 residues past the end of the read, so its final part is completed from the germline J gene. The J gene is TRBJ2-5, the V gene TRBV7-3, with 9 bases that match TRBD1. The germline CDR1 and CDR2 sequences are SGHTA and FQGTGA. The CDR3 is 13 residues long. Trimming took 4 bases from V and 5 from J; bases not matched to a gene: 2. The CDR3 here is CASSSDRGETQYF. The sequenced part of the CDR3 DNA is TGTGCCAGCAGCTCGGACAGGGGCGAGACC.

This clone was recorded at least ten times. Coverage ceases 3 residues before the CDR3 finishes, and the germline J gene fills in the end. The rearrangement joins TRBV7-9 to TRBJ1-1; D unresolved. Per the germline V gene, CDR1 is SEHNR and CDR2 is FQNEAQ (reference sequence). With 5 bases removed from V and 3 bases from J, the gap between germline ends came to 16 bases. The CDR3 extends over 15 amino acids. The CDR3 DNA, read in part, is TGTGCCAGCAGCCCTCAAAGCCCGAGGGACACTGAA. Its translation: CASSPQSPRDTE. From start to end, the CDR3 is CASSPQSPRDTEAFF. The whole variable domain, remainder taken from reference TRBV7-9 and TRBJ1-1, is DTGVSQNPRHKITKRGQNVTFRCDPISEHNRLYWYRQTLGQGPEFLTYFQNEAQLEKSRLLSDRFSAERPKGSFSTLEIQRTEQGDSAMYLCASSPQSPRDTEAFFGQGTRLTVV.

This clone was recorded many times. Coverage ceases 3 residues before the CDR3 finishes, and the germline J gene fills in the end. The genes are TRBV19 and TRBJ1-1, with 9 bases that match TRBD1. V shed 3 bases, J shed 4 bases, and the junction held 6 bases outside the gene matches. Germline lookup yields CDR1 LNHDA and CDR2 SQIVND (reference sequence). This CDR3 region has 15 residues. The CDR3: CASSMRRTGATEAFF. CDR3 DNA (partial): TGTGCCAGTAGTATGCGTCGGACAGGGGCCACTGAA.

This clone was recorded at least ten times. The CDR3: CASSFGWTGEMNTEAFF. The sequenced part of the CDR3 DNA is TGTGCCAGCAGTTTTGGTTGGACAGGGGAAATGAACACTGAA. This chain connects TRBV28 to TRBJ1-1, with 9 positions matching TRBD1. The sequence runs out 3 residues before the end of the CDR3; the remainder is reconstructed from the germline J gene. This CDR3 has 17 residues. Trimming took 3 bases from V and 0 from J; bases not matched to a gene: 8. Per germline, CDR1 MDHEN and CDR2 SYDVKM. Full variable domain (missing parts from reference TRBV28 and TRBJ1-1): DVKVTQSSRYLVKRTGEKVFLECVQDMDHENMFWYRQDPGLGLRLIYFSYDVKMKEKGDIPEGYSVSREKKERFSLILESASTNQTSMYLCASSFGWTGEMNTEAFFGQGTRLTVV.

This clone was counted many times. The read is 3 residues too short to cover the CDR3 end, so that end is filled in from the germline J gene. V gene TRBV5-1 combines with J gene TRBJ1-1, with a possible D match to TRBD1 (6 bases). CDR1 SGHRS and CDR2 YFSETQ come from the germline V gene. The CDR3 extends over 13 amino acids. V was shortened by 4 bases and J by 4 bases, with 11 bases between the two germline ends. The CDR3 is CASSPTGSTEAFF. The CDR3 DNA, read in part, is TGCGCCAGCAGCCCTACAGGGTCCACTGAA.

In the case of this clone: The read gets to within 3 residues of the CDR3 end, and the germline J gene fills in the rest. The chain links TRBV19 to TRBJ1-1; possible D gene TRBD1, 6 bases. The V and J ends lost 10 bases and 3 bases respectively, with 15 bases between them. The CDR3 has 13 amino acids. In germline, CDR1 is LNHDA, CDR2 SQIVND (reference sequence). The sequenced CDR3 bases are TGTGCCACTCTAAGCCCAGGGGACACTGAA. It yields the protein CATLSPGDTE. The complete CDR3 reads CATLSPGDTEAFF.

This clone was picked up many times. The observed sequence ends 3 residues before the CDR3 terminus, with the missing tail filled in from the germline J gene. This sequence joins TRBV20-1 and TRBJ2-7; 13 bases fit TRBD2. There are 14 residues in the CDR3. The V and J ends lost 2 bases and 6 bases, in that order; junction bases with no gene match: 4. Germline CDR1 DFQATT, CDR2 SNEGSKA (reference sequence). The CDR3 DNA, read in part, is TGCAGTGCTAGATCCCGGACTAGCGGGAGCGAG. Amino acid sequence: CSARSRTSGSE. The entire CDR3 sequence reads CSARSRTSGSEQYF.

This clone came up many times. The read falls 3 residues short of the CDR3 end, and the missing part is taken from the germline J gene. V and J are TRBV5-1 and TRBJ2-7, with D possibly matching TRBD2 (6 bases). The CDR3 covers 15 residues. The germline V gene has CDR1 SGHRS and CDR2 YFSETQ. The V gene lost 4 bases and the J gene lost 2 bases, with 16 bases spanning the gap. The sequenced CDR3 bases are TGCGCCAGCAGCCCCGGGGGTGGGGTCCCCTACGAG. Residues: CASSPGGGVPYE. The full CDR3 protein is CASSPGGGVPYEQYF.

This clone has a count of ten or more. Read sequence stops 3 residues before the CDR3 end, and the germline J gene provides the missing end. V is TRBV19 and J is TRBJ2-3; 9 bases map to TRBD2. J gave up 3 bases and V 3 bases, and 4 bases lay outside the gene matches. The CDR3 has 15 residues. Germline CDR1 LNHDA, CDR2 SQIVND (reference sequence). CDR3 DNA (partial): TGTGCCAGTAGTATCGCGGGAGGGCCTACAGATACG. Its translation: CASSIAGGPTDT. The whole CDR3 sequence reads CASSIAGGPTDTQYF. The full variable domain, completed using reference TRBV19 and TRBJ2-3, is DGGITQSPKYLFRKEGQNVTLSCEQNLNHDAMYWYRQDPGQGLRLIYYSQIVNDFQKGDIAEGYSVSREKKESFPLTVTSAQKNPTAFYLCASSIAGGPTDTQYFGPGTRLTVL.

The table lists this clone with many counts. With the read ending 3 residues before the CDR3 end, the germline J gene is used to fill in that end. The chain recombines TRBV7-6 with TRBJ2-7, with TRBD2 matching over 10 bases. V shed 3 bases and J 2 bases; nucleotides not matched to a gene: 7. CDR3 length: 16 residues. CDR1 SGHVS and CDR2 FNYEAQ come from the germline V gene. This chain's CDR3 is CASSFSAGGPAYEQYF. The CDR3 DNA, read in part, is TGTGCCAGCAGCTTTTCAGCGGGGGGGCCCGCCTACGAG.

In this sample, this clone turned up many times. The observed sequence ends 3 residues before the CDR3 terminus, with the missing tail filled in from the germline J gene. The chain joins TRBV2 to TRBJ2-4; TRBD2 is a possible D gene (6 bases). Germline assignment: CDR1 SNHLY and CDR2 FYNNEI. This CDR3 is 18 amino acids long. With 7 bases removed from V and 0 bases from J, the gap between germline ends came to 22 bases. CDR3 DNA, as far as it was read: TGTGCCAGCATGCCGACAGACGGGGGACTTCTAGCCAAAAACATT. Residues: CASMPTDGGLLAKNI. The whole CDR3 reads CASMPTDGGLLAKNIQYF.

This clone was recorded a few times. The CDR3 is cut off 3 residues early in the read; its end comes from the germline J gene. The chain is built from TRBV7-2 and TRBJ1-2; D gene uncertain. This CDR3 region has 10 residues. Germline V gene lookup returns CDR1 SGHTA and CDR2 FQGNSA. The CDR3 spells CASRREGYTF. The CDR3 DNA, read in part, is TGTGCCAGCAGACGCGAAGGC.

This clone was found a few times. The CDR3 goes on 3 residues after the read ends, and that part is filled in from the germline J gene. The chain combines TRBV10-1 with TRBJ2-1, with TRBD2 matching 12 bases. The germline V gene has CDR1 WNHNN and CDR2 SYGVQD (reference sequence). This CDR3 region has 15 residues. Unmatched junction bases numbered 12, after V lost 9 bases and J lost 9 bases. CDR3 sequence: CASPPPASGGAEQFF. The part of the CDR3 DNA that was read is TGCGCCAGTCCCCCCCCGGCTAGCGGGGGGGCTGAG.

In its sample, this clone was seen a few times. The CDR3 extends 3 residues past the end of the read, so its final part is completed from the germline J gene. The V call is TRBV7-9, the J call TRBJ2-7, with 10 bases aligning to TRBD1. CDR1 and CDR2 (germline): SEHNR, FQNEAQ (reference sequence). The ends lost 4 bases at V and 4 bases at J; junction bases unmatched: 7. CDR3 length: 15 residues. The sequenced CDR3 bases are TGTGCCAGCAGCTCACCTGGACAGGGGGTGTACGAG. Translated, it gives CASSSPGQGVYE. The whole CDR3 protein is CASSSPGQGVYEQYF.

This clone was seen at least ten times. The DNA ends 3 residues before the CDR3 does, and the rest of the CDR3 is filled in from the germline J gene. The chain uses TRBV7-2 and TRBJ1-6, with a weak D call TRBD1 (5 bases). The CDR3 contains 13 residues. With 1 base removed from V and 10 bases from J, the gap between germline ends came to 8 bases. The germline CDR1 and CDR2 sequences are SGHTA and FQGNSA. The CDR3 DNA, read in part, is TGTGCCAGCAGCTTAGGCGGGGCCTCACCC. Translated: CASSLGGASP. The entire CDR3 protein reads CASSLGGASPLHF.

This clone was picked up many times. The CDR3 end is not reached by the read, which stops 3 residues before it; the germline J gene fills it in. This chain joins TRBV13 and TRBJ2-3; maybe TRBD2 (5 bases). V was clipped by 0 bases and J by 0 bases, with 10 bases between them. The CDR3 spans 16 residues. CDR1 and CDR2 from the germline V gene are PRHDT and FYEKMQ (reference sequence). The CDR3 protein is CASSLGLSESTDTQYF. CDR3 bases read: TGTGCCAGCAGCTTAGGCCTTAGCGAGAGCACAGATACG.

There are many counts of this clone. Sequencing ends 3 residues short of the CDR3 end; the germline J gene provides the rest. The rearrangement joins TRBV27 to TRBJ2-3; perhaps TRBD1 as D (7 bases). V shed 8 bases and J shed 0 bases, with 15 bases lying between them. The CDR3 has 15 residues. Germline CDR1 MNHEY, CDR2 SMNVEV (reference sequence). CDR3 DNA, as far as it was read: TGTGCCAGCGCTACCTCAGGGGGGAGCACAGATACG. This codes for CASATSGGSTDT. The full-length CDR3 reads as CASATSGGSTDTQYF.

This clone was seen repeatedly, ten times or more. The read gets to within 3 residues of the CDR3 end, and the germline J gene fills in the rest. The V gene is TRBV6-2 or TRBV6-3, the J gene TRBJ2-6, with D perhaps TRBD1 (6 bases). Germline V lookup: CDR1 MNHEY, CDR2 SVGEGT. The V end was cut by 4 bases, the J end by 0 bases, with 7 bases between. The CDR3 spans 15 residues. The sequenced part of the CDR3 DNA is TGTGCCAGCAGTTTGGACAGCTCTGGGGCCAACGTC. This sequence encodes CASSLDSSGANV. The complete CDR3 reads CASSLDSSGANVLTF.